This T cell receptor beta chain appears in the sequencing data of a study of blood T cell repertoires in COVID-19. For the study at large: COVID-19 samples collected from the United States, Italy and Spain covered acute and convalescent phases. In each case, the material was cDNA or gDNA derived from T cells, B-cell-depleted T cells, or PBMCs.

Deletions cut 2 bases from V and 8 bases from J, with 13 bases between. The CDR3 extends over 14 amino acids. Germline loops: CDR1 MDHEN, CDR2 SYDVKM. In the authors' workflow: Amplified reference gene primers provided the basis for estimating nucleated cell counts. Measured with immunoSEQ multiplex PCR; TCRdb has only the in-frame clones, and not every one. That table gives V, J and clone size, and the DNA gave D and trimming. The profile shows roughly 200,000 clones, around 83% of them singletons. The chain carries TRBV28 and TRBJ1-3; D is possibly TRBD1 (6 bases). The receptor's source is a woman of 80 years or more with acute or convalescent COVID-19. The sequenced material came from peripheral blood. The CDR3 reads CASSLLTGGYTIYF. CDR3 DNA: TGTGCCAGCAGTTTACTGACAGGCGGGTACACCATATATTTT.